This T cell receptor (beta chain) was profiled in a study of blood T cell repertoires in COVID-19. The CDR3 runs 17 residues. Germline loops: CDR1 SGHDT, CDR2 YYEEEE. Trimming removed 2 bases from V and 4 bases from J, with 19 bases in between. The method was immunoSEQ multiplex PCR; TCRdb's version includes in-frame clones alone and lacks a portion of them. The repertoire holds about 270,000 clones, with about 80% as singletons. This sequence was found in a woman aged 45-65 years who had recovered from COVID-19. Sequenced material: peripheral blood. The gene calls are TRBV5-6 and TRBJ2-4, with D perhaps TRBD1 (6 bases). DNA of the CDR3: TGTGCCAGCAGCTTTCTGATTACAGGGTACCAAAAAAACATTCAGTACTTC. Translated: CASSFLITGYQKNIQYF.